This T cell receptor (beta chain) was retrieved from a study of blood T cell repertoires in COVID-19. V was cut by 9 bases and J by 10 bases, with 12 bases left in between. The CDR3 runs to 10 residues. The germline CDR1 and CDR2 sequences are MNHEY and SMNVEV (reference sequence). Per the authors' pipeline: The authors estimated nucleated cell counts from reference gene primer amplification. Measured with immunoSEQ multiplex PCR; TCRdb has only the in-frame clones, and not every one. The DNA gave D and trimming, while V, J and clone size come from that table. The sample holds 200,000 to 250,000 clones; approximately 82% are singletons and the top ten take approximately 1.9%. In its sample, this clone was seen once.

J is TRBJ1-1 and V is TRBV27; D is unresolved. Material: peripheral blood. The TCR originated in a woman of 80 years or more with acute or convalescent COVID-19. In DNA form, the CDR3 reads TGTGCCAGACCGGGGAGCCCAGCTTTCTTT. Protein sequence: CARPGSPAFF.